This T cell receptor beta chain was documented in a study of blood T cell repertoires in COVID-19. Study as a whole: COVID-19 samples, acute and convalescent, were from the United States, Italy and Spain. T cells, B-cell-depleted T cells, or PBMCs supplied cDNA or gDNA.

The J segment lost 3 bases and the V segment lost 3 bases, leaving 4 bases of the junction unmatched. The CDR3 is 16 residues long. Germline CDR1 SGHTA, CDR2 FQGNSA. Original analysis: Amplification with reference gene primers provided the estimates of nucleated cell counts. Clones were sequenced by immunoSEQ multiplex PCR, and TCRdb holds only the in-frame ones, with some missing. Clonal size and the V and J genes are those of that table, whereas D and trimming came from the DNA. The table lists approximately 240,000 clones, approximately 80% of them singletons. V gene TRBV7-2 combines with J gene TRBJ2-6; 8 positions agree with TRBD1. This receptor was identified in an elderly woman with active or convalescent COVID-19. Sequenced sample: peripheral blood. The CDR3 reads CASSLADRVGANVLTF. The CDR3 DNA follows: TGTGCCAGCAGCTTGGCGGACAGGGTTGGGGCCAACGTCCTGACTTTC.